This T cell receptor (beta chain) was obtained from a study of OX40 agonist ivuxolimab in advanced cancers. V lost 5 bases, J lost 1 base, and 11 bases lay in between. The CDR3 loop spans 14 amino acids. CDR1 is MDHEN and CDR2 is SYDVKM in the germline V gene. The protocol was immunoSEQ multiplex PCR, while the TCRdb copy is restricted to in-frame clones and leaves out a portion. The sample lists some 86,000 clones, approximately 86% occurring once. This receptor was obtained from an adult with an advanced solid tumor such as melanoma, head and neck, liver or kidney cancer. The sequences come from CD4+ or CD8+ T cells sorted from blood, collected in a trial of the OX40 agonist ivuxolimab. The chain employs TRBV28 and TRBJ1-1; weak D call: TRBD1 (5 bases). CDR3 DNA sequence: TGTGCCAGCAGTCTGTGGGGGGGGAACACTGAAGCTTTCTTT. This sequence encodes CASSLWGGNTEAFF.